This is a list of T cell receptor beta chains from one sample in a study of Ad26.COV2.S vaccination and SARS-CoV-2 variants. Using immunoSEQ multiplex PCR, the repertoire was profiled, and TCRdb retains in-frame clones only, with some absent. This sample has hundreds of thousands of clones, with around 89% found just once. The sequences come from peripheral blood, collected in a trial of Ad26.COV2.S vaccine versus placebo. These receptors were collected from a person aged 18-65 years who received the Ad26.COV2.S COVID-19 vaccine or a placebo. Both conserved end residues are part of each CDR3.

CASGETQYF TRBJ2-5 TRBV2
CASSQGQGGTGELFF TRBJ2-2 TRBV4-2
CSVEVWDRGFPGYTF TRBJ1-2 TRBV29-1
CASRLGTSGRNEQFF TRBJ2-1 TRBV6-5
CATSRPGQGRSIGGGHFF TRBJ2-1 TRBV15
CASSSRGVGDTEAFF TRBJ1-1 TRBV7-9
CASQNGENTEAFF TRBJ1-1 TRBV3-1/TRBV3-2
CASSEVRTGRWEQYF TRBJ2-7 TRBV6-1
CASRRTSGTGELFF TRBJ2-2 TRBV6-5
CASSFSGSASTDTQYF TRBJ2-3 TRBV5-1
CASSPGGWDYEQYF TRBJ2-7 TRBV7-9
CASSPIETGNYEQYF TRBJ2-7 TRBV6-6
CASSQDPSGAGYGYTF TRBJ1-2 TRBV3-1/TRBV3-2
CASSQDSAYEQYF TRBJ2-7 TRBV4-2
CASSPPPENTGELFF TRBJ2-2 TRBV3-1/TRBV3-2
CASSYSDRVYSPLHF TRBJ1-6 TRBV6-5
CSVELAGNIQYF TRBJ2-4 TRBV29-1
CASSYSGSETQYF TRBJ2-5 TRBV6-6
CASSVVLTSEAFF TRBJ1-1 TRBV9
CASSVGEESPLHF TRBJ1-6 TRBV9
CASSQGSGSQYGYTF TRBJ1-2 TRBV4-2
CASSESGETQYF TRBJ2-5 TRBV10-1
CAWGHLNTEAFF TRBJ1-1 TRBV30
CASSRTPAGELFF TRBJ2-2 TRBV6-5
CASSVEALRLTDTQYF TRBJ2-3 TRBV9
CASSLTGQLFYEQYF TRBJ2-7 TRBV6-5
CASSPSKGQIEKLFF TRBJ1-4 TRBV18
CASSLDRPSLDTEAFF TRBJ1-1 TRBV5-1
CASSQATAYEQYF TRBJ2-7 TRBV3-1/TRBV3-2
CASSKGGYGYTF TRBJ1-2 TRBV21-1
CASSPQQGANTEAFF TRBJ1-1 TRBV18
CASSQATGVGTGELFF TRBJ2-2 TRBV4-2
CAWDRWRSSYNSPLHF TRBJ1-6 TRBV30
CASSSRGSRAAEKLFF TRBJ1-4 TRBV7-2
CASSQPTLGELFF TRBJ2-2 TRBV3-1/TRBV3-2
CASKRNTEAFF TRBJ1-1 TRBV6-5
CASRPSGTSSYEQYF TRBJ2-7 TRBV19
CASSRQGPNYGYTF TRBJ1-2 TRBV6-5
CASSFERGISYEQYF TRBJ2-7 TRBV19
CASTWGYRNSPLHF TRBJ1-6 TRBV7-8
CSVAHGVESYNEQFF TRBJ2-1 TRBV29-1
CATSDQRQVEKLFF TRBJ1-4 TRBV24-1
CSVVGSGAYEQYF TRBJ2-7 TRBV29-1
CASSKGGRTDTQYF TRBJ2-3 TRBV19
CASSPAGEVYEQYF TRBJ2-7 TRBV6-1
CASSYVTGADQPQHF TRBJ1-5 TRBV6-6
CASSPWGRGQNNEQFF TRBJ2-1 TRBV14
CASSSGLAGRNKGVETQYF TRBJ2-5 TRBV5-1
CASSYVPPGKGFDEQFF TRBJ2-1 TRBV6-2/TRBV6-3
CASSQLAGGLETQYF TRBJ2-5 TRBV5-1
CAWRLAGETQYF TRBJ2-5 TRBV30
CAIRPGLAGGNTGELFF TRBJ2-2 TRBV10-3
CASSQRTGNEKLFF TRBJ1-4 TRBV14
CASSRDSLRRTTNEKLFF TRBJ1-4 TRBV2
CASGWNTEAFF TRBJ1-1 TRBV12-3/TRBV12-4
CASSHLAGLGGEVQFF TRBJ2-1 TRBV3-1/TRBV3-2
CASSYSRGDGYGYTF TRBJ1-2 TRBV6-5